One T cell receptor beta chain is described in this entry. The data were taken from a study of technical replicates of blood from a handful of donors. V was pared by 1 base and J by 1 base, with 8 bases of the junction left unmatched. In germline, CDR1 is SGHNT, CDR2 YYREEE (reference sequence). The CDR3 runs 17 residues. The data were produced by immunoSEQ multiplex PCR, yet TCRdb's version contains in-frame clones alone and is incomplete. Counted here are approximately 79,000 clones, 90% to 95% occurring once; the ten biggest clones make up 0.35% to 0.4%. The genes are TRBV5-4 and TRBJ2-1, with 7 bases identical to TRBD2. The origin of this receptor is a human donor in good health. Input material: T cells isolated from PBMCs. Here the CDR3 reads CASSLRREKGSYNEQFF. CDR3 nucleotides: TGTGCCAGCAGCTTGAGGCGGGAGAAAGGGTCCTACAATGAGCAGTTCTTC.